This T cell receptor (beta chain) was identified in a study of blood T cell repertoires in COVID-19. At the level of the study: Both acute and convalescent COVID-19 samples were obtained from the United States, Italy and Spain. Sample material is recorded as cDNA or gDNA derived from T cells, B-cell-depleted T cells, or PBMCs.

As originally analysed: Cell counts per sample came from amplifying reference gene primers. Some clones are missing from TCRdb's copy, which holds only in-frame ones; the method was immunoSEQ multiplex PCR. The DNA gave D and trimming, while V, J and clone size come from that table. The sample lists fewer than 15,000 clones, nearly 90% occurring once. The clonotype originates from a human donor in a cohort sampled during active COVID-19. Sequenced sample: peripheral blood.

The CDR3 here is CASSLGTSGGADTQYF. The CDR3 DNA is TGTGCCAGCAGTTTGGGGACTAGCGGGGGTGCAGATACGCAGTATTTT. The chain employs TRBV6-5 and TRBJ2-3, with 14 bases aligning to TRBD2. V lost 4 bases to trimming and J lost 4 bases; unmatched junction nucleotides: 4. This CDR3 spans 16 amino acids. CDR1 is MNHEY, CDR2 SVGAGI, per germline.